The source of this T cell receptor beta chain is a study of CDR3 diversity in severe acne. Germline V gives CDR1 SGDLS, CDR2 YYNGEE. CDR3 length: 14 amino acids. The V end was cut by 0 bases, the J end by 8 bases, with 14 bases between. Regarding this clonotype: One base away lies a much larger clone, so this may be a sequencing read error. The final CDR3 position lacks the conserved phenylalanine or tryptophan, pointing to a likely read error.

Each CDR3 protein gets one entry after TCRdb re-called the PCR reads with MiXCR. The table has 65,000 to 95,000 distinct CDR3 sequences, approximately 51% seen once. The sample consisted of blood. The TCR was taken from a male donor in good health, without acne. The chain joins TRBV9 to TRBJ1-2, with D uncertain. The DNA of the CDR3 is TGTGCCAGCAGCGTAGACCCGGGTTTGAGAGGCTACACCCTC. Its protein is CASSVDPGLRGYTL.